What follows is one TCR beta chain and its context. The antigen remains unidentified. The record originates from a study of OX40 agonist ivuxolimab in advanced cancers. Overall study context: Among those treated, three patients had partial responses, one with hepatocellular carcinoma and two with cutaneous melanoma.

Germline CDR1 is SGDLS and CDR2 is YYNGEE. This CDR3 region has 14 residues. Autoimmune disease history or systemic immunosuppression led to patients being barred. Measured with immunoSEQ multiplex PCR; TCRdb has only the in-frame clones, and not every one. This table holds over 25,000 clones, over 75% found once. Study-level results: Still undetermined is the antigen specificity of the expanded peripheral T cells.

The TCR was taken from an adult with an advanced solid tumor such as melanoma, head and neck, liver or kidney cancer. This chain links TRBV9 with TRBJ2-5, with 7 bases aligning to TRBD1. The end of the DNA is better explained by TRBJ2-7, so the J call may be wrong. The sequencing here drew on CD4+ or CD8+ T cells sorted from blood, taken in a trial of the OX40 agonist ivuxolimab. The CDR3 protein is CASSVGQGFYEQYF. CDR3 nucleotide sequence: TGTGCCAGCAGCGTAGGACAGGGTTTCTACGAGCAGTACTTC.